A single sample gave rise to the 13 T cell receptor beta chains below, sequenced in a study of cytomegalovirus exposure and HLA in healthy donors. 13 Jbeta primers and 60 Vbeta primers were used for the PCR. Libraries were prepared by immunoSEQ multiplex PCR; TCRdb keeps only in-frame clonotypes and omits some of them. The data hold over 35,000 clones, with almost 70% observed a single time. Sequencing was done on a sample of PBMCs. These receptor sequences come from a man aged 35-49 years in good health and CMV-seronegative.

The V gene is TRBV6-1, the J gene TRBJ1-5; D might be TRBD1 (5 bases). Trimming cost V 7 bases and J 3 bases, with 13 bases left between them. CDR1 and CDR2 from the germline V gene are MNHNS and SASEGT. The CDR3 covers 14 residues. CDR3 residues: CASKLREANQPQHF. Here the CDR3 DNA reads TGTGCCAGCAAACTCAGGGAAGCCAATCAGCCCCAGCATTTT.

This clone was observed a handful of times. The chain has TRBV10-3 and TRBJ2-7; weak D call: TRBD2 (5 bases). V was cut by 3 bases and J by 6 bases, with 9 bases left in between. The CDR3 contains 12 residues. Germline-derived CDR1 and CDR2 are ENHRY and SYGVKD. The CDR3 protein is CAISDGVREQYF. The CDR3 DNA follows: TGTGCCATCAGTGACGGGGTTCGCGAGCAGTACTTC.

The V and J genes are TRBV29-1 and TRBJ2-4, with TRBD1 as a possible D gene (5 bases). The V end was cut by 6 bases, the J end by 6 bases, with 15 bases between. The CDR3 is 13 amino acids. Germline-derived CDR1 and CDR2 are SQVTM and ANQGSEA. The CDR3 sequence is CSVLMGRRNIQYF. For the CDR3, the DNA is TGCAGCGTGTTGATGGGGCGGAGAAACATTCAGTACTTC.

The chain carries TRBV30 and TRBJ2-2; D might be TRBD2 (5 bases). Trimming took off 7 bases at V and 6 bases at J, with 9 bases between the two ends. Per germline, CDR1 GTSNPN and CDR2 SVGIG (reference sequence). The CDR3 is 11 amino acids. The CDR3, as DNA: TGTGCCTACCTGCGGGCCGGGGAGCTGTTTTTT. Its protein is CAYLRAGELFF. The variable domain in full, with the rest retrieved from reference TRBV30 and TRBJ2-2, is SQTIHQWPATLVQPVGSPLSLECTVEGTSNPNLYWYRQAAGRGLQLLFYSVGIGQISSEVPQNLSASRPQDRQFILSSKKLLLSDSGFYLCAYLRAGELFFGEGSRLTVL.

This chain connects TRBV7-2 to TRBJ1-5; D is ambiguous. The CDR3 is made up of 14 amino acids. CDR1 and CDR2 from the germline V gene are SGHTA and FQGNSA. The V gene lost 6 bases and the J gene lost 7 bases, with 16 bases spanning the gap. The CDR3 region has the DNA TGTGCCAGCAGTGAATCTGGGTCGGGGCAGCCCCAGCATTTT. It codes for CASSESGSGQPQHF.

Turning to this clone: Other nucleotide sequences from this sample produce the same CDR3. V usage is TRBV19 and J usage is TRBJ1-5; D gene ambiguous. Trimming took off 5 bases at V and 1 base at J, with 6 bases between the two ends. In germline, CDR1 is LNHDA, CDR2 SQIVND (reference sequence). This CDR3 is 13 amino acids long. This CDR3 reads CASSLSSNQPQHF. The CDR3 DNA follows: TGTGCCAGTAGTCTTTCCAGCAATCAGCCCCAGCATTTT.

The V gene is TRBV11-2, the J gene TRBJ2-3; D is unresolved. Trimming pared 1 base from V and 4 bases from J, leaving 6 bases between. CDR3 length: 13 amino acids. CDR1 is SGHAT, CDR2 FQNNGV, per germline. The chain's CDR3 is CASSLAGSDTQYF. The CDR3 region has the DNA TGTGCCAGCAGCTTAGCAGGTTCAGATACGCAGTATTTT.

This chain connects TRBV30 to TRBJ2-7, with TRBD1 as a possible D gene (6 bases). CDR3 size: 13 residues. The V end was cut by 0 bases, the J end by 3 bases, with 9 bases between. Germline V lookup: CDR1 GTSNPN, CDR2 SVGIG (reference sequence). In DNA, the CDR3 is TGTGCCTGGAGTGTAGGACAGATCTACGAGCAGTACTTC. Its translation is CAWSVGQIYEQYF.

The rearrangement joins TRBV7-2 to TRBJ2-3, with no clear D. Trimming shortened V by 2 bases and J by 5 bases, and 5 bases separated the two germline ends. The CDR3 spans 12 residues. From germline, CDR1 is SGHTA and CDR2 FQGNSA. The CDR3 DNA sequence: TGTGCCAGCAGCTTAACGGGAGATACGCAGTATTTT. It is translated as CASSLTGDTQYF. The complete variable domain, with remaining parts taken from reference TRBV7-2 and TRBJ2-3, reads GAGVSQSPSNKVTEKGKDVELRCDPISGHTALYWYRQSLGQGLEFLIYFQGNSAPDKSGLPSDRFSAERTGGSVSTLTIQRTQQEDSAVYLCASSLTGDTQYFGPGTRLTVL.

The CDR3 protein is CASWKRGNQETQYF. The CDR3 nucleotides read TGTGCCAGCTGGAAGCGGGGGAACCAAGAGACCCAGTACTTC. J is TRBJ2-5 and V is TRBV2; 8 nucleotides agree with TRBD2. This CDR3 is built from 14 residues. Looked up from germline, CDR1 is SNHLY and CDR2 is FYNNEI. Trimming removed 8 bases from V and 0 bases from J; junction bases left unmatched: 5.

Only one count was recorded for this clone. The chain carries TRBV10-3 and TRBJ2-5; the match to TRBD2 covers 8 bases. The CDR3 runs 14 residues. Germline V gene data show CDR1 as ENHRY and CDR2 as SYGVKD. The V and J ends lost 6 bases and 5 bases, in that order; junction bases with no gene match: 8. DNA for the CDR3: TGTGCCATCAGGGCGGGTAGCGGGGAGGAGACCCAGTACTTC. This translates into CAIRAGSGEETQYF.

This chain joins TRBV29-1 and TRBJ2-3; possible D gene TRBD1, 6 bases. CDR1 and CDR2 from the germline V gene are SQVTM and ANQGSEA. The CDR3 spans 14 residues. Trimming took 5 bases from V and 5 from J, leaving 17 bases between them. CDR3 nucleotides: TGCAGCGTTCGAGGACAGAGCGTGGGAGATACGCAGTATTTT. As protein: CSVRGQSVGDTQYF.

V gene TRBV2 combines with J gene TRBJ2-2, with 9 bases identical to TRBD1. Germline loops: CDR1 SNHLY, CDR2 FYNNEI. This CDR3 has 15 residues. V lost 6 bases, J lost 4 bases, and 6 bases stayed unmatched. The CDR3 region is CASSRTGAGTGELFF. Here the CDR3 DNA reads TGTGCCAGCAGCAGGACAGGGGCGGGCACCGGGGAGCTGTTTTTT.